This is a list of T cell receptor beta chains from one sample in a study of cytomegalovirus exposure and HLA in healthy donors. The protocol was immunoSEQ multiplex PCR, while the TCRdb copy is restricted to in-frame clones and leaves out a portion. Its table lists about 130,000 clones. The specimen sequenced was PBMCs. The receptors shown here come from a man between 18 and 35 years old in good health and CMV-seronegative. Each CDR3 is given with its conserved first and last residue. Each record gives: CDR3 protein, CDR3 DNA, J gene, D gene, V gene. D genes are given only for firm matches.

CDR3: CASRPGQGAEAFF
DNA: TGTGCCAGCAGACCGGGACAGGGGGCTGAAGCTTTCTTT
J: TRBJ1-1
D: TRBD1
V: TRBV2

CDR3: CASNFRGSGNTIYF
DNA: TGTGCCAGTAACTTCCGGGGTTCTGGAAACACCATATATTTT
J: TRBJ1-3
D: .
V: TRBV19

CDR3: CASSPPGTEAFF
DNA: TGCGCCAGCAGCCCCCCCGGGACTGAAGCTTTCTTT
J: TRBJ1-1
D: .
V: TRBV10-1

CDR3: CASSTRRDRKECGYTF
DNA: TGTGCCAGCAGCACACGACGGGACAGGAAGGAATGTGGCTACACCTTC
J: TRBJ1-2
D: TRBD1
V: TRBV9

CDR3: CAWSSGVDSPLHF
DNA: TGTGCCTGGAGTTCAGGGGTCGATTCACCCCTCCACTTT
J: TRBJ1-6
D: .
V: TRBV30

CDR3: CASSVEGGRDTEAFF
DNA: TGTGCCAGCAGCGTAGAAGGGGGCCGGGACACTGAAGCTTTCTTT
J: TRBJ1-1
D: TRBD1
V: TRBV9

CDR3: CASSFPDRETKNIQYF
DNA: TGTGCCAGCAGCTTTCCCGACAGGGAGACCAAAAACATTCAGTACTTC
J: TRBJ2-4
D: .
V: TRBV12-1

CDR3: CASSSLRDRGRNEQFF
DNA: TGTGCCAGCAGTTCCTTAAGGGACAGGGGGCGGAATGAGCAGTTCTTC
J: TRBJ2-1
D: TRBD1
V: TRBV28

CDR3: CASSGTGVPYEQYF
DNA: TGTGCCAGCAGTGGGACAGGGGTGCCCTACGAGCAGTACTTC
J: TRBJ2-7
D: TRBD1
V: TRBV9

CDR3: CAISGTPARGYTF
DNA: TGTGCCATCAGCGGGACACCGGCTAGGGGCTACACCTTC
J: TRBJ1-2
D: .
V: TRBV10-3

CDR3: CASSLGLAGGDYEQYF
DNA: TGTGCCAGCAGCTTAGGTCTAGCGGGGGGGGACTACGAGCAGTACTTC
J: TRBJ2-7
D: TRBD2
V: TRBV7-8

CDR3: CAISERDITGNTIYF
DNA: TGTGCCATCAGTGAACGGGACATAACTGGAAACACCATATATTTT
J: TRBJ1-3
D: .
V: TRBV10-3

CDR3: CASSGQANTGELFF
DNA: TGTGCCAGCAGCGGACAGGCCAACACCGGGGAGCTGTTTTTT
J: TRBJ2-2
D: TRBD1
V: TRBV27

CDR3: CASSFRGSGYNEQFF
DNA: TGTGCCAGCAGCTTTAGGGGTAGCGGCTACAATGAGCAGTTCTTC
J: TRBJ2-1
D: .
V: TRBV7-3

CDR3: CASSLRPPLTF
DNA: TGTGCCAGCAGCCTCCGTCCCCCCCTGACTTTC
J: TRBJ2-6
D: .
V: TRBV14

CDR3: CASISMLDRGLSYEQYF
DNA: TGTGCCAGCATTTCGATGTTGGACAGGGGGCTTTCCTACGAGCAGTACTTC
J: TRBJ2-7
D: TRBD1
V: TRBV28

CDR3: CASSSHNTGTGLGYTF
DNA: TGTGCCAGCAGTTCCCACAATACCGGGACAGGGCTAGGCTACACCTTC
J: TRBJ1-2
D: TRBD1
V: TRBV28

CDR3: CASSLASYGYTF
DNA: TGTGCCAGCAGCTTAGCGTCTTATGGCTACACCTTC
J: TRBJ1-2
D: .
V: TRBV11-3

CDR3: CASSRDRSYNEQFF
DNA: TGTGCCAGCTCACGAGACAGAAGTTACAATGAGCAGTTCTTC
J: TRBJ2-1
D: .
V: TRBV18

CDR3: CASRGTGGSEKLFF
DNA: TGTGCCAGCAGGGGGACAGGGGGAAGCGAAAAACTGTTTTTT
J: TRBJ1-4
D: TRBD1
V: TRBV6-5

CDR3: CSVAPAGGRNQPQHF
DNA: TGCAGCGTTGCACCCGCGGGGGGTCGCAATCAGCCCCAGCATTTT
J: TRBJ1-5
D: .
V: TRBV29-1

CDR3: CASSPGTVSGEKLFF
DNA: TGTGCCAGCAGCCCTGGGACAGTGTCGGGTGAAAAACTGTTTTTT
J: TRBJ1-4
D: TRBD1
V: TRBV5-4

CDR3: CASSQDGYRNQPQHF
DNA: TGCGCCAGCAGCCAAGACGGGTATCGCAATCAGCCCCAGCATTTT
J: TRBJ1-5
D: .
V: TRBV4-3

CDR3: CASDGRADKSNQPQHF
DNA: TGTGCCAGCGACGGGAGGGCGGACAAGAGCAATCAGCCCCAGCATTTT
J: TRBJ1-5
D: .
V: TRBV2

CDR3: CASSLIGTGKKLFF
DNA: TGTGCCAGCAGTTTAATAGGGACAGGGAAAAAACTGTTTTTT
J: TRBJ1-4
D: TRBD1
V: TRBV27

CDR3: CASSYTDRGHSPLHF
DNA: TGTGCCAGCAGTTACACCGACAGGGGACACTCACCCCTCCACTTT
J: TRBJ1-6
D: TRBD1
V: TRBV6-5

CDR3: CASSSRGGTSVLNEQFF
DNA: TGTGCCAGCAGCTCCCGGGGGGGGACTAGCGTCCTCAATGAGCAGTTCTTC
J: TRBJ2-1
D: TRBD2
V: TRBV13

CDR3: CASSLGGQGVGQPQHF
DNA: TGTGCCAGCAGCCTTGGGGGACAGGGGGTAGGACAGCCCCAGCATTTT
J: TRBJ1-5
D: TRBD1
V: TRBV28

CDR3: CASSLGQGQVILSTIYF
DNA: TGTGCCAGCAGCTTGGGACAGGGCCAAGTAATCTTGAGCACCATATATTTT
J: TRBJ1-3
D: TRBD1
V: TRBV7-9

CDR3: CASSLAAAGNTIYF
DNA: TGTGCCAGCAGCTTAGCAGCGGCTGGAAACACCATATATTTT
J: TRBJ1-3
D: .
V: TRBV7-2

CDR3: CASSWGGENTEAFF
DNA: TGTGCCAGCAGCTGGGGGGGGGAAAACACTGAAGCTTTCTTT
J: TRBJ1-1
D: .
V: TRBV5-4

CDR3: CASSRRYTEAFF
DNA: TGTGCCAGTAGTAGGAGGTACACTGAAGCTTTCTTT
J: TRBJ1-1
D: .
V: TRBV19

CDR3: CASRSIDLIQADTQYF
DNA: TGCGCCAGCAGATCGATCGACCTAATTCAGGCAGATACGCAGTATTTT
J: TRBJ2-3
D: .
V: TRBV4-1

CDR3: CASSLRETLYEQYF
DNA: TGTGCCAGCAGCTTACGGGAAACCCTCTACGAGCAGTACTTC
J: TRBJ2-7
D: .
V: TRBV7-2

CDR3: CASSPSGGSDGHSPLHF
DNA: TGTGCCAGCTCACCTAGTGGGGGCAGCGATGGGCATTCACCCCTCCACTTT
J: TRBJ1-6
D: .
V: TRBV18

CDR3: CASSLGQLRSYEQYF
DNA: TGTGCCAGCAGCTTGGGACAGCTTCGCTCCTACGAGCAGTACTTC
J: TRBJ2-7
D: TRBD1
V: TRBV13

CDR3: CSYSRGGSEAFF
DNA: TGCAGCTACTCCCGGGGGGGTTCTGAAGCTTTCTTT
J: TRBJ1-1
D: .
V: TRBV29-1

CDR3: CASRRSWAQETQYF
DNA: TGTGCCAGCCGGAGGAGTTGGGCCCAAGAGACCCAGTACTTC
J: TRBJ2-5
D: .
V: TRBV2

CDR3: CASTRAVTNTGELFF
DNA: TGTGCCAGCACACGAGCGGTTACGAACACCGGGGAGCTGTTTTTT
J: TRBJ2-2
D: .
V: TRBV6-5

CDR3: CASSVAGGSLSTDTQYF
DNA: TGTGCCAGCAGCGTCGCGGGAGGCTCACTTAGCACAGATACGCAGTATTTT
J: TRBJ2-3
D: TRBD2
V: TRBV9